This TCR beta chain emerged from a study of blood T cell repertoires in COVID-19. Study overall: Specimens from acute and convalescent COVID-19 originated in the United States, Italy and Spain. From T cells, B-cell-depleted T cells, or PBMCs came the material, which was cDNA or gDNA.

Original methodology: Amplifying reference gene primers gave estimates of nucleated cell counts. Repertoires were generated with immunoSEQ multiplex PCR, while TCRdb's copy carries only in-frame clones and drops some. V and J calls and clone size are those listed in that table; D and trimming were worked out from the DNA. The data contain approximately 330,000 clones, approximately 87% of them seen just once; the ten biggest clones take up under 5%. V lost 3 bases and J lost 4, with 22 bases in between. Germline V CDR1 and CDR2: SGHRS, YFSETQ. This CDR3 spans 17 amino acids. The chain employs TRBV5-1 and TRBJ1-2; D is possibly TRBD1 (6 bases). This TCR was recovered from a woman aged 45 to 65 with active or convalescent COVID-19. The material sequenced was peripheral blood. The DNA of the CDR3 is TGCGCCAGCAGCTGGGGGACACTACAGGGCGACCTCTATGGCTACACCTTC. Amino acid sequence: CASSWGTLQGDLYGYTF.